This T cell receptor (beta chain) came from a study of T cells in Graves' hyperthyroidism and ophthalmopathy. What was amplified from RNA transcripts were TCR beta CDR3 regions. First-round RT-PCR with HTBI primers amplified the TCR CDR3 region. TCRdb re-analysed the multiplex PCR reads in MiXCR, keeping a single row per CDR3 protein. The sample holds under 700,000 distinct CDR3 sequences; approximately 44% are singletons and the top ten take 8.2%. The sample holds a few counts of this clonotype. Hyperthyroidism in the patients, aged 18 to 65, was newly diagnosed and under 2 months in duration. Patients were excluded for uncontrolled infection, other autoimmune disease, pregnancy or lactation. This CDR3 region has 14 residues. CDR1 is SNHLY, CDR2 FYNNEI, per germline. Trimming took 5 bases from V and 8 from J; bases not matched to a gene: 8.

This chain links TRBV2 with TRBJ1-4; TRBD1 matches 7 bases. The sequenced sample was peripheral blood or thyroid tissue (not recorded which). This receptor was taken from a woman between 18 and 30 years old with Graves' hyperthyroidism. CDR3: CASSFGTVTEKLFF. The CDR3 nucleotides read TGTGCCAGCAGTTTCGGGACAGTCACGGAAAAACTGTTTTTT.